This T cell receptor beta chain was captured by sequencing in a study of cytomegalovirus exposure and HLA in healthy donors. Researchers ran the PCR with 60 Vbeta and 13 Jbeta primers. Profiling relied on immunoSEQ multiplex PCR, and the TCRdb table lists in-frame clones only, not all of them. The sample has approximately 160,000 clones, approximately 84% seen once; the top ten hold over 2.5%. CDR3 length: 14 amino acids. Germline V gene sequence: CDR1 MDHEN, CDR2 SYDVKM. Deletions cut 3 bases from V and 3 bases from J, with 9 bases between. This TCR derives from a woman between 45 and 60 years old in good health and CMV-seropositive. Input material: PBMCs. V usage is TRBV28 and J usage is TRBJ1-3, with unresolved D. CDR3 coding DNA: TGTGCCAGCAGTTTGGGAGGGATTGGAAACACCATATATTTT. Its protein product is CASSLGGIGNTIYF.